This T cell receptor (beta chain) was documented in a study of T cell repertoires in cytomegalovirus infection. Study details: Well-studied HLA-B-restricted epitopes and recently identified HLA-C-restricted epitopes of CMV were both used in the study. It was the public TCR beta signatures that indicated both CMV infection and matching HLA type.

Trimming pared 1 base from V and 7 bases from J, leaving 7 bases between. The CDR3 is 12 amino acids. Many counts were recorded for this clonotype. Its specificity is unknown. Findings and limits, study-wide: CMV-specific TCR beta clonotypes restricted by HLA-C dominated the ex vivo response.

Each CDR3 protein gets one entry after TCRdb re-called the reads with MiXCR. The table includes more than 85,000 distinct CDR3 sequences, 29% detected once. The material sequenced was CD8+ T cells from cultured PBMCs, taken from culture after CMV antigen stimulation. This receptor was identified in a human donor in good health (CMV status not recorded). Some clones in this sample may be carry-over from other donors' samples. This rearrangement joins TRBV12-3 or TRBV12-4 to TRBJ1-1, with a weak D call TRBD1 (5 bases). CDR3 sequence: CASSLGTIEAFF. CDR3 sequence (DNA): TGTGCCAGCAGTTTAGGGACAATTGAAGCTTTCTTT.